This TCR beta chain was documented in a study of blood T cell repertoires in COVID-19. As for the study in general: Nucleic acid was either cDNA or gDNA, and it came from T cells, B-cell-depleted T cells, or PBMCs.

This clone appeared a single time. The method was immunoSEQ multiplex PCR; TCRdb's version includes in-frame clones alone and lacks a portion of them. The sample yields 310,000 or so clones, around 88% seen once. The CDR3 consists of 15 residues. Germline V gene data show CDR1 as SGHDT and CDR2 as YYEEEE. The V gene end was trimmed by 2 bases and the J gene end by 5 bases; junction bases not matched to a gene: 5. The sequence came from a woman aged 40 to 50 who had recovered from COVID-19. Sequenced material: PBMCs or T cells enriched from blood (not recorded which). The chain joins TRBV5-6 to TRBJ1-5; the match to TRBD1 covers 9 bases. CDR3 sequence: CASSFGTGQDQPQHF. The CDR3 DNA follows: TGTGCCAGCAGCTTCGGGACAGGGCAGGATCAGCCCCAGCATTTT.